Reported below is one T cell receptor beta chain. Its antigen is unidentified. The CDR3 consists of 16 residues. V gave up 4 bases and J gave up 7 bases, with 19 bases separating them. Looked up from germline, CDR1 is LNHDA and CDR2 is SQIVND (reference sequence). The data are from a study of regulatory T cells in long-lasting Graves disease. Study results and caveats: With persistent disease, TRBV28, TRBJ1-2 and TRBJ2-5 were the favored segments. The TCR repertoire of persistent Graves' patients was less diverse than that of newly diagnosed ones.

Time point reported: persistent/refractory GD, antithyroid drugs over 5 years with positive TRAb. The TCR library was prepared using RNA isolated from PBMCs. A blood draw put around 9 milliliters of peripheral blood into EDTA tubes. For TCR beta, libraries came from iRepertoire HTBI primers and Arm-PCR of CDR3 regions. MiXCR, applied by TCRdb to the multiplex PCR reads, yields one record per CDR3 protein. Here the sample spans 300,000 to 350,000 distinct CDR3 sequences, roughly a fifth being singletons. This specimen was peripheral blood mononuclear cells (PBMCs), taken when the disease was refractory, from a patient treated with antithyroid drugs. The chain links TRBV19 to TRBJ1-4, with D perhaps TRBD1 (5 bases). The sequence was obtained from a female donor with Graves disease. CDR3 DNA: TGTGCCAGTAGTACCGACAGAGGGAGTGGAGGTGAAAAACTGTTTTTT. Encoded protein: CASSTDRGSGGEKLFF.